What follows are 9 T cell receptor beta chains derived from one specimen sequenced in a study of CD8+CD57+ T cells in acquired aplastic anemia. Genomic DNA served as template for TCR beta VDJ and CDR3 profiling. Each CDR3 protein is one row after TCRdb ran MiXCR on the reads. This sample has around 170,000 distinct CDR3 sequences, with around half found just once. CD8+CD57+ cell expansion had been shown by flow cytometry in patients chosen for sequencing. The specimen was sorted CD4+, CD8+, or CD8+CD57+ T cells (not recorded which) from PBMCs. All receptors derive from a human donor with aplastic anemia.

Ten or more counts support this clonotype. The chain employs TRBV10-3 and TRBJ2-1; TRBD2 agrees at 13 bases. Germline assignment: CDR1 ENHRY and CDR2 SYGVKD. The CDR3 runs to 15 residues. The V and J ends lost 3 bases and 4 bases, in that order; junction bases with no gene match: 0. CDR3 nucleotides: TGTGCCATCAGTGAACTAGCGGGAGGGTACAATGAGCAGTTCTTC. Protein sequence: CAISELAGGYNEQFF.

The V gene is TRBV15, the J gene TRBJ2-1; 10 positions match TRBD2. Germline lookup yields CDR1 LNHNV and CDR2 YYDKDF (reference sequence). This CDR3 is built from 18 residues. Losses at the gene ends were 0 bases for V and 7 bases for J; bases not matched to a gene: 12. DNA for the CDR3: TGTGCCACCAGCAGAGATCTCCAAAGCGGGGGGGCGCCGAATGAGCAGTTCTTC. Translating it yields CATSRDLQSGGAPNEQFF.

This clonotype was recorded many times. The chain uses TRBV4-3 and TRBJ1-6; TRBD1 is a possible D gene (6 bases). Trimming pared 8 bases from V and 7 bases from J, leaving 15 bases between. This CDR3 comprises 14 residues. Germline assignment: CDR1 LGHNA and CDR2 YSLEER. DNA of the CDR3: TGCGCCAGCGGGGTATGGACAGCAAATTCACCCCTCCACTTT. Its protein is CASGVWTANSPLHF.

This clonotype was seen at least ten times. The chain links TRBV6-5 to TRBJ1-4; D perhaps matches TRBD1 (5 bases). The CDR3 is made up of 15 amino acids. V lost 4 bases and J 5 bases, leaving 14 bases between the germline ends. The V gene's germline CDR1 is MNHEY and CDR2 SVGAGI. The CDR3 sequence is CASSSPGSGNEKLFF. The CDR3 nucleotides read TGTGCCAGCAGTTCCCCAGGGAGTGGGAATGAAAAACTGTTTTTT.

This rearrangement joins TRBV24-1 to TRBJ1-2, with D uncertain. From germline, CDR1 is KGHDR and CDR2 SFDVKD. The CDR3 has 12 residues. The germline V and J ends were trimmed by 11 bases and 8 bases, with 17 bases remaining between them. CDR3 region: CASKGWAGGYTF. CDR3 DNA sequence: TGTGCCAGCAAGGGTTGGGCCGGGGGCTACACCTTC.

This clonotype was observed a handful of times. The chain recombines TRBV29-1 with TRBJ2-5, with 15 nucleotides matching TRBD2. V was clipped by 6 bases and J by 11 bases; unmatched bases: 10. The CDR3 is 14 amino acids. Germline loops: CDR1 SQVTM, CDR2 ANQGSEA. DNA of the CDR3: TGCAGCGTCGGACTAGCGGGAGGGAGGGAGGCTCAGTACTTC. Protein sequence: CSVGLAGGREAQYF.

As regards this clonotype: Being one base from a much bigger clone, this may be a read error. V gene TRBV4-1 combines with J gene TRBJ2-3, with 10 bases identical to TRBD2. The CDR3 totals 17 residues. Germline V gene sequence: CDR1 MGHRA, CDR2 YSYEKL. CDR3 residues: CASSQDGSGRATDTEYF. As DNA, the CDR3 is TGCGCCAGCAGCCAAGATGGAAGCGGGAGGGCCACAGATACGGAGTATTTT.

A word on this clonotype: One junction end does not reproduce the germline sequence, and a read error may be involved. This chain connects TRBV5-3 to TRBJ1-6; D remains unclear. TRBV5-3 is filed as an ORF, its function uncertain. The CDR3 covers 12 residues. DNA for the CDR3: TGTGCCAGCAGCTTGCTGGGATATCCCCTCCACTTT. Translating it yields CASSLLGYPLHF.

V is TRBV15 and J is TRBJ1-1; D is uncertain. Trimming pared 5 bases from V and 0 bases from J, leaving 7 bases between. The CDR3 runs to 13 residues. Germline V gene lookup returns CDR1 LNHNV and CDR2 YYDKDF (reference sequence). CDR3 sequence (DNA): TGTGCCACCAGCGTCTCGGTGAACACTGAAGCTTTCTTT. Translating it yields CATSVSVNTEAFF.